Listed below are T cell receptor beta chains from one sample, sequenced in a study of long-term antiretroviral therapy in people with HIV. Generated by immunoSEQ multiplex PCR, the TCRdb table keeps only in-frame clones and is missing some. The repertoire holds 30,000 to 40,000 clones, with approximately 93% as singletons. This specimen was unsorted PBMCs, taken approximately 5 years after starting antiretroviral therapy. The receptors derive from a woman in her 50s with HIV. Each CDR3 is given with its conserved first and last residue. D genes are given only for firm matches. Not all rows give a size; the values are once, few, many and, for expanded clones, a class.

CDR3nt,CDR3aa,d_gene,len,abundance,v_gene,j_gene
TGTGCCAGCAGTTACGGGACAGGGGGCTACGAGCAGTACTTC,CASSYGTGGYEQYF,TRBD1,14,-,TRBV6-6,TRBJ2-7
TGTGCCAGCAGCTTGGTATTGGGGTACACTGAAGCTTTCTTT,CASSLVLGYTEAFF,-,14,-,TRBV11-2,TRBJ1-1
TGTGCCAGCAGCTTAGACGCAGGGAAGAAGCAGTACTTC,CASSLDAGKKQYF,-,13,-,TRBV7-2,TRBJ2-7
TGCGCCAGCAGCTTGGATCCGGGGGCCTACGAGCAGTACTTC,CASSLDPGAYEQYF,-,14,-,TRBV5-1,TRBJ2-7
TGTGCCAGCTCACCTACCCGAGACACCGGGGAGCTGTTTTTT,CASSPTRDTGELFF,-,14,-,TRBV18,TRBJ2-2
TGTGCCAGCAGTTTCTTGGACACCAAGGGTGAAGCTTTCTTT,CASSFLDTKGEAFF,-,14,-,TRBV28,TRBJ1-1
TGTGCCAGCAGTTATGGGGCGGGGGGGGATGGCTATGGCTACACCTTC,CASSYGAGGDGYGYTF,-,16,few,TRBV6-6,TRBJ1-2
TGTGCCAGCTCACGCTCCGACAGGGACTATGGCTACACCTTC,CASSRSDRDYGYTF,TRBD1,14,-,TRBV18,TRBJ1-2
TGTGCCAGCAGCTTAGCGACACAGGGGGCGCGAAATGAGCAGTTCTTC,CASSLATQGARNEQFF,TRBD1,16,-,TRBV11-1,TRBJ2-1
TGTGCCAGCAGCGGACGACTAGCGGGGCACACAGATACGCAGTATTTT,CASSGRLAGHTDTQYF,TRBD2,16,once,TRBV7-8,TRBJ2-3
TGTGCCAGCAGCTTGGACAGGGGGGAGAATGGCTACACCTTC,CASSLDRGENGYTF,TRBD1,14,-,TRBV11-2,TRBJ1-2
TGTGCCAGCAGGCGGACAGGGGGTGATAACTATGGCTACACCTTC,CASRRTGGDNYGYTF,TRBD1,15,-,TRBV6-1,TRBJ1-2
TGTGCCAGCAGCTCCAGGGACGGCTCCTATAATTCACCCCTCCACTTT,CASSSRDGSYNSPLHF,-,16,-,TRBV5-4,TRBJ1-6
TGCGCCAGCAGCTTGGAGCGTAGGACTCAAGAGACCCAGTACTTC,CASSLERRTQETQYF,-,15,-,TRBV5-1,TRBJ2-5
TGTGCCAGCAGCATGACTAGCGGGGGCGCAGAGCAGTACTTC,CASSMTSGGAEQYF,TRBD2,14,-,TRBV7-8,TRBJ2-7
TGTGCCAGCAGCAGGAGGGGACAGGGGAGGGGAAACACCATATATTTT,CASSRRGQGRGNTIYF,TRBD1,16,few,TRBV5-4,TRBJ1-3
TGTGCCAGCAGCTTGGTCAGACAGGGGGATAATTCACCCCTCCACTTT,CASSLVRQGDNSPLHF,TRBD1,16,-,TRBV7-8,TRBJ1-6
TGTGCCAGCAGCCCCGGGGGGAACACTGAAGCTTTCTTT,CASSPGGNTEAFF,-,13,-,TRBV7-6,TRBJ1-1
TGTGCCACCAGCAGAGTAGATAGCAATCAGCCCCAGCATTTT,CATSRVDSNQPQHF,-,14,few,TRBV15,TRBJ1-5
TGTGCCAGCAGCGTAAATAGCAATGAGCAGTTCTTC,CASSVNSNEQFF,-,12,-,TRBV9,TRBJ2-1
TGTGCCAGCAGTGGTTGGCTAGCGGGGGGTCCCAATGAGCAGTTCTTC,CASSGWLAGGPNEQFF,TRBD2,16,-,TRBV6-1,TRBJ2-1
TGTGCCAGCAGCCAGAGTCTAGCCCAAGAGACCCAGTACTTC,CASSQSLAQETQYF,-,14,few,TRBV4-2,TRBJ2-5
TGTGCCAGCAGCTCTCCGGGGTTACTAGGAGTTGGTGGAGATACGCAGTATTTT,CASSSPGLLGVGGDTQYF,-,18,once,TRBV7-3,TRBJ2-3
TGTGCCAGCAGCTTGGGGCCAGCAGAGTACTACGAGCAGTACTTC,CASSLGPAEYYEQYF,-,15,-,TRBV5-4,TRBJ2-7
TGCAGTACCGGGAGGGATACGCAGTATTTT,CSTGRDTQYF,TRBD2,10,-,TRBV20-1,TRBJ2-3
TGTGCCAGCAGCTTAGTGGGGGGGAACACCGGGGAGCTGTTTTTT,CASSLVGGNTGELFF,-,15,-,TRBV11-2,TRBJ2-2
TGCGCCAGCAGCTTGGGCTTCATGTTAGAGGTCGGGGAGCTGTTTTTT,CASSLGFMLEVGELFF,-,16,-,TRBV5-1,TRBJ2-2
TGTGCCAGCAGCTTACATGCAGGGACTTTAAGTGGGGCCAACGTCCTGACTTTC,CASSLHAGTLSGANVLTF,-,18,-,TRBV7-2,TRBJ2-6
TGTGCTAGTGCCCCTCCCAGCTCTGGGGCCAACGTCCTGACTTTC,CASAPPSSGANVLTF,-,15,-,TRBV12-5,TRBJ2-6
TGTGCCCCAGGCCCGACAGGGCCCCCCTACGAGCAGTACTTC,CAPGPTGPPYEQYF,TRBD1,14,-,TRBV19,TRBJ2-7
TGTGCCTGGAGACACCGGGACAGGGTTTATGGCTACACCTTC,CAWRHRDRVYGYTF,TRBD1,14,-,TRBV30,TRBJ1-2
TGCGCCAGCAGCTTGGTGACAGGGGCCAATGGCTACACCTTC,CASSLVTGANGYTF,TRBD1,14,-,TRBV5-1,TRBJ1-2
TGCACCCTTAAAGGGCGGATTGAAGCTTTCTTT,CTLKGRIEAFF,-,11,-,TRBV29-1,TRBJ1-1
TGCAGCGTCACATCCCCCGACACGCTCTATGGCTACACCTTC,CSVTSPDTLYGYTF,-,14,-,TRBV29-1,TRBJ1-2
TGTGCCAGCAGTTACCTGGGACAGGGGGCCTATGGCTACACCTTC,CASSYLGQGAYGYTF,TRBD1,15,-,TRBV6-5,TRBJ1-2
TGCGCCAGCAGCTTCAACAGGGGGCGGTTGGAGACCCAGTACTTC,CASSFNRGRLETQYF,TRBD1,15,-,TRBV5-1,TRBJ2-5
TGTGCCAGCCAGAAGGGGGCTCGGGAAAAACTGTTTTTT,CASQKGAREKLFF,TRBD1,13,-,TRBV6-1,TRBJ1-4
TGCGCCAGCAGCCAACGAGGCGGATACATTGAAGAGACCCAGTACTTC,CASSQRGGYIEETQYF,-,16,-,TRBV4-1,TRBJ2-5
TGTGCCAGTAGTATAGGAGCGGGGGGCCTCACAGATACGCAGTATTTT,CASSIGAGGLTDTQYF,TRBD2,16,-,TRBV19,TRBJ2-3
TGTGCCAGCTCACCTCGGACAGGGCCGAACACTGAAGCTTTCTTT,CASSPRTGPNTEAFF,TRBD1,15,-,TRBV18,TRBJ1-1
TGCGCCAGCAGTGGGGGAGAGACCCAGTACTTC,CASSGGETQYF,-,11,-,TRBV10-1,TRBJ2-5
TGTGCTAGCAGCCTCGGGGCCTCCTACGAGCAGTACTTC,CASSLGASYEQYF,-,13,-,TRBV7-7,TRBJ2-7
TGTGCCAGCAGCTTGATTCTTACCCCCGCTCATGGCTACACCTTC,CASSLILTPAHGYTF,-,15,-,TRBV5-6,TRBJ1-2
TGTGCCAGAGGTGTGACTCCGAGCGGGGTTTCCTACAATGAGCAGTTCTTC,CARGVTPSGVSYNEQFF,TRBD2,17,-,TRBV5-3,TRBJ2-1
TGTGCCAGCAGCGTTGGTACACAGTACAATGAGCAGTTCTTC,CASSVGTQYNEQFF,-,14,-,TRBV9,TRBJ2-1
TGTGCCAGCTCACCCCGACAGGCTACTTACAATGAGCAGTTCTTC,CASSPRQATYNEQFF,-,15,-,TRBV18,TRBJ2-1
TGTGCCGCTAGGGGGCCAGGTAACACTGAAGCTTTCTTT,CAARGPGNTEAFF,TRBD1,13,-,TRBV2,TRBJ1-1
TGTGCCAGCAGCGAACAGGGGGCAGGGATAGAGACCCAGTACTTC,CASSEQGAGIETQYF,TRBD1,15,-,TRBV7-3,TRBJ2-5
TGTGCCAGCAGCTTAATGGGGGGGCGTGAAAAACTGTTTTTT,CASSLMGGREKLFF,-,14,few,TRBV7-2,TRBJ1-4
TGCGCCAGCAGTGAGTCAAGTTTGAAGGGGGGTGAGCAGTTCTTC,CASSESSLKGGEQFF,-,15,once,TRBV10-1,TRBJ2-1
TGTGCCAGCAGCCCTTCGACAGGGGGCTACTTGGATACGCAGTATTTT,CASSPSTGGYLDTQYF,TRBD1,16,-,TRBV11-3,TRBJ2-3
TGTGCCATCAGTGAGAGACAGGGGAATGAAGCTTTCTTT,CAISERQGNEAFF,TRBD1,13,-,TRBV10-3,TRBJ1-1
TGTGCCAGCAGTCTTACGGGCATCTCCTACAATGAGCAGTTCTTC,CASSLTGISYNEQFF,-,15,-,TRBV7-3,TRBJ2-1
TGTGCCAGCTGCCAACAGGGGGGTGAGACCCAGTACTTC,CASCQQGGETQYF,TRBD1,13,-,TRBV25-1,TRBJ2-5